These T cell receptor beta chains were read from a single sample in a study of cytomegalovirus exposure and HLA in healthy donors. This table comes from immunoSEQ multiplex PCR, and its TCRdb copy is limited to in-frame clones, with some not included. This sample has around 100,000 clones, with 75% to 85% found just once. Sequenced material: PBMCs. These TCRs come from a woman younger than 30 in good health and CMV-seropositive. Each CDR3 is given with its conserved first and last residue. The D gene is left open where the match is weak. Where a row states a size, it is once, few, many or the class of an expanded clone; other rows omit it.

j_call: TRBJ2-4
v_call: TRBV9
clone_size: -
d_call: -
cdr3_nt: TGTGCCAGCAGCGTAGTTGAGGGAACCAAAAACATTCAGTACTTC
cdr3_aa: CASSVVEGTKNIQYF

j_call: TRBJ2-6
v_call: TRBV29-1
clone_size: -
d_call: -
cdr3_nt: TGCAGCGTTGAAGGTTTGGGCCGCTCTGGGGCCAACGTCCTGACTTTC
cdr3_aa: CSVEGLGRSGANVLTF

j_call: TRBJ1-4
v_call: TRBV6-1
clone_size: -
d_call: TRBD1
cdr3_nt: TGTGCCAGCAGTGAAGGACAGGGTAATGAAAAACTGTTTTTT
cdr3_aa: CASSEGQGNEKLFF

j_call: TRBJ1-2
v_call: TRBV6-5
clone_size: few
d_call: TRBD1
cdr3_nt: TGTGCCAGCAGATCCCCAGGGGGCAGGGGCTACACCTTC
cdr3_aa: CASRSPGGRGYTF

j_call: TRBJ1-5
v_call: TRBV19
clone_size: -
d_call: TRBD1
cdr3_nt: TGTGCCAGTAGTATGACAGGGGTTCAGCCCCAGCATTTT
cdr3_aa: CASSMTGVQPQHF

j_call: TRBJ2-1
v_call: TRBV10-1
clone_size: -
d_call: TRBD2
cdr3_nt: TGCGCCAGCAGTGAGGGTAGCGGGAGGGATGAGCAGTTCTTC
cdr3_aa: CASSEGSGRDEQFF

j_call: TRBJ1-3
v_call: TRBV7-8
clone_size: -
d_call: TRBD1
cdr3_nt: TGTGCCAGCAGCTCGGATAGGGGGCCAGGAAACACCATATATTTT
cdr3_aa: CASSSDRGPGNTIYF

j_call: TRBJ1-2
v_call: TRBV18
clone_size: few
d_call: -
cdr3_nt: TGTGCCAGCACAGGGAACGGTAACTATGGCTACACCTTC
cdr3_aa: CASTGNGNYGYTF

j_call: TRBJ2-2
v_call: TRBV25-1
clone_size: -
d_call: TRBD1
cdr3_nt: TGTGCCAGCAGTGAAGCCGGGACAGGGAACACCGGGGAGCTGTTTTTT
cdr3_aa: CASSEAGTGNTGELFF

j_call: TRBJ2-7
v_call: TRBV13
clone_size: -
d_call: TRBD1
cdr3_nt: TGTGCCAGCAGGGGACAGGGGAGCTCCTACGAGCAGTACTTC
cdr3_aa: CASRGQGSSYEQYF

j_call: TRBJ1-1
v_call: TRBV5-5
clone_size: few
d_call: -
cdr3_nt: TGTGCCAGCAGCTTGGGGACAATGAACACTGAAGCTTTCTTT
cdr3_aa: CASSLGTMNTEAFF

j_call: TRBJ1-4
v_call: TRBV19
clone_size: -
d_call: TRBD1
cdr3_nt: TGTGCCAGTAGTATCGGGACAGCCGAGGAAAAACTGTTTTTT
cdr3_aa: CASSIGTAEEKLFF

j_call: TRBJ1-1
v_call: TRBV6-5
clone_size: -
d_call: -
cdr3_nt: TGTGCCAGCAGAAACAGGGAAGCTTTCTTT
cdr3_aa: CASRNREAFF

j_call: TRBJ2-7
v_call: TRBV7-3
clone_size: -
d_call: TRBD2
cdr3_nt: TGTGCCAGCAGCCGGTCTAGCGGGGGCTACGAGCAGTACTTC
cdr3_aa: CASSRSSGGYEQYF

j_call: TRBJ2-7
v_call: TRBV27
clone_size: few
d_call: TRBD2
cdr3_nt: TGTGCCAGCAGCCCATTCCCGCCGGGACTAGCGGGAGGGGGGGACTACGAGCAGTACTTC
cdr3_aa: CASSPFPPGLAGGGDYEQYF

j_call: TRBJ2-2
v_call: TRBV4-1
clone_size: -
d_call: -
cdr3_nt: TGCGCCAGCAGCCAAGGAATCTGGCCCGGGGAGCTGTTTTTT
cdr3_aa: CASSQGIWPGELFF

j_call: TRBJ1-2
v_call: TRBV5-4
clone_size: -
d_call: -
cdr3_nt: TGTGCCAGCAGCGTTTTAGCTCAGGGGAACTATGGCTACACCTTC
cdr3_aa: CASSVLAQGNYGYTF

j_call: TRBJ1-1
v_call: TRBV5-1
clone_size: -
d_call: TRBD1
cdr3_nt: TGCGCCAGCAGCGAGGGACAGGGGAACACTGAAGCTTTCTTT
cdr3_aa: CASSEGQGNTEAFF